These 2 T cell receptor beta chains share one sample of origin, sequenced in a study of blood T cell repertoires in COVID-19. Method: immunoSEQ multiplex PCR; TCRdb's copy keeps in-frame clones and lacks some. In the table there are roughly 97,000 clones, about 80% of which are singletons. The sample comprised peripheral blood. All receptors come from an elderly woman with active or convalescent COVID-19.

The rearrangement links TRBV6-5 to TRBJ1-4; 8 positions agree with TRBD1. Germline CDR1 MNHEY, CDR2 SVGAGI. The CDR3 contains 15 residues. With 2 bases clipped from V and 3 bases from J, the junction kept 2 bases outside the gene matches. This CDR3 is CASSYRTGSNEKLFF. For the CDR3, the DNA is TGTGCCAGCAGTTACCGGACAGGGTCTAATGAAAAACTGTTTTTT.

The V and J genes are TRBV4-2 and TRBJ2-1; D might be TRBD2 (6 bases). Between the trimmed V and J ends, which lost 2 bases and 4 bases, there was a span of 18 bases. The CDR3 has 17 amino acids. Germline CDR1 and CDR2: LGHNA and YNFKEQ. The CDR3 sequence: CASSQREGLTAYNEQFF. The CDR3 nucleotides read TGTGCCAGCAGCCAACGAGAGGGACTTACCGCATACAATGAGCAGTTCTTC.